This entry describes one T cell receptor (beta chain). What it binds is unknown. This record belongs to a study of T cell responses to AZD1222 COVID-19 vaccine. General study points: Among those given AZD1222, only six or seven were seropositive at baseline. Clonal diversity may have been underestimated in mostly white British donors. Sampled repertoires all dated from after the peak T cell response. Spike regions recognized by vaccine-associated CD4 TCRs spanned the protein, led by 160-218 and 743-854.

TCRdb's copy holds only in-frame clones and misses some; the assay was immunoSEQ multiplex PCR. The sample has about 42,000 clones, roughly 84% seen once. J gave up 7 bases and V 3 bases, and 5 bases lay outside the gene matches. The germline V gene has CDR1 MDHEN and CDR2 SYDVKM. The length of the CDR3 is 14 residues. The chain carries TRBV28 and TRBJ1-3; 8 nucleotides agree with TRBD1. The input for sequencing was peripheral blood, taken 28 days after the second AZD1222 dose. The sequence was collected from an adult who received the AZD1222 COVID-19 vaccine. CDR3: CASSFPGGGNTIYF. The CDR3 region has the DNA TGTGCCAGCAGTTTTCCAGGGGGCGGGAACACCATATATTTT. The entire variable domain, with the rest obtained from reference TRBV28 and TRBJ1-3, is as follows: DVKVTQSSRYLVKRTGEKVFLECVQDMDHENMFWYRQDPGLGLRLIYFSYDVKMKEKGDIPEGYSVSREKKERFSLILESASTNQTSMYLCASSFPGGGNTIYFGEGSWLTVV.